The T cell receptor (beta chain) described here comes from a study of T cell changes during pregnancy in multiple sclerosis. Per the germline V gene, CDR1 is MRHNA and CDR2 is SNTAGT. CDR3 length equals 16 residues. With 5 bases removed from V and 2 bases from J, the gap between germline ends came to 17 bases. Measured with immunoSEQ multiplex PCR; TCRdb has only the in-frame clones, and not every one. This table holds roughly 100,000 clones, roughly 92% found once. The sequence derives from a female donor with multiple sclerosis, enrolled in a pregnancy study. The sample in question was peripheral blood, obtained after pregnancy. The chain employs TRBV6-4 and TRBJ2-3; perhaps TRBD2 as D (6 bases). CDR3 region: CASSPLPSALTDTQYF. The CDR3 coding sequence is TGTGCCAGCAGTCCCCTACCTAGCGCCCTCACAGATACGCAGTATTTT.